This entry lists 29 T cell receptor beta chains sequenced from one sample in a study of Ad26.COV2.S vaccination and SARS-CoV-2 variants (TCRdb year 2021). The library relied on the immunoSEQ multiplex PCR assay. The immuneACCESS repertoire file appears here via TCRdb, limited to in-frame rearrangements. These files lack a portion of the clones; in checked studies, under half of the deficit traces to unresolved V genes, and the cause of the others is not known. This sample comprises fewer than 500,000 clones, 75% to 95% of them detected only once. Over 9% of the sample belongs to the ten largest clones. The treatment or condition label of this sample denotes: around 19 received Ad26.COV2.S at low or high dose, single or two shots; a few received placebo; per-sample allocation not given. Repertoires of vaccine and placebo recipients were sequenced from samples taken on day 63 after the first injection.

The specimen comprised peripheral blood, sampled in a trial of Ad26.COV2.S vaccine versus placebo. Receptors originate from a person between 18 and 65 years old who received the Ad26.COV2.S COVID-19 vaccine or a placebo.

The chain recombines TRBV28 with TRBJ1-3; D is ambiguous. V was clipped by 3 bases and J by 3 bases, with 3 bases between them. The CDR3 extends over 12 amino acids. The germline gives CDR1 MDHEN, CDR2 SYDVKM. The CDR3 here is CASSFYGNTIYF. The CDR3 nucleotides are TGTGCCAGCAGTTTCTATGGAAACACCATATATTTT.

The chain recombines TRBV5-5 with TRBJ2-7, with 8 bases matching TRBD2. The CDR3 runs to 15 residues. Germline CDR1 SGHKS, CDR2 YYEKEE (reference sequence). The junction had 4 bases not matched to a gene; V was cut back by 1 base and J by 1 base. CDR3 nucleotides: TGTGCCAGCAGCTTGAGCGGGAGAGAGTCCTACGAGCAGTACTTC. Protein: CASSLSGRESYEQYF. Combining the CDR3 with reference TRBV5-5 and TRBJ2-7 gives the whole variable domain DAGVTQSPTHLIKTRGQQVTLRCSPISGHKSVSWYQQVLGQGPQFIFQYYEKEERGRGNFPDRFSARQFPNYSSELNVNALLLGDSALYLCASSLSGRESYEQYFGPGTRLTVT.

The J gene is TRBJ2-4, the V gene TRBV6-6; D unclear. V gave up 0 bases and J gave up 6 bases, with 12 bases separating them. The CDR3 loop spans 15 amino acids. Per germline, CDR1 MNHNY and CDR2 SVGAGI (reference sequence). The CDR3 DNA reads as TGTGCCAGCAGTTACTCGGGCATCGATATAAACATTCAGTACTTC. Translating it yields CASSYSGIDINIQYF.

The rearrangement joins TRBV28 to TRBJ1-2, with D hard to call. Trimming pared 2 bases from V and 8 bases from J, leaving 21 bases between. There are 16 residues in the CDR3. Per germline, CDR1 MDHEN and CDR2 SYDVKM. In DNA, the CDR3 is TGTGCCAGCAGTTTACCCCTTCTTCCGGCCTCCTTGGGCTACACCTTC. It codes for CASSLPLLPASLGYTF.

V usage is TRBV19 and J usage is TRBJ2-5; TRBD1 matches 8 bases. Unmatched junction bases numbered 6, after V lost 5 bases and J lost 4 bases. CDR1 is LNHDA and CDR2 is SQIVND in the germline V gene (reference sequence). This CDR3 comprises 14 residues. The CDR3 here is CASSLGQGPETQYF. CDR3 DNA sequence: TGTGCCAGTAGTCTTGGACAGGGCCCAGAGACCCAGTACTTC.

The J gene is TRBJ2-6, the V gene TRBV5-1, with 11 nucleotides matching TRBD2. Germline trimming cut 4 bases from V and 4 bases from J; bases unmatched to any gene: 7. The germline CDR1 and CDR2 sequences are SGHRS and YFSETQ. The CDR3 sequence is 17 residues long. The CDR3 sequence: CASSSSGRAPGANVLTF. In DNA form, the CDR3 reads TGCGCCAGCAGCAGTAGCGGGAGGGCGCCCGGGGCCAACGTCCTGACTTTC.

V usage is TRBV27 and J usage is TRBJ2-5; no clear D gene. This CDR3 comprises 14 residues. V gave up 1 base and J gave up 4 bases, with 10 bases separating them. Per the germline V gene, CDR1 is MNHEY and CDR2 is SMNVEV (reference sequence). The CDR3 is CASSLLGSLETQYF. CDR3 in DNA: TGTGCCAGCAGTTTATTGGGTTCCTTAGAGACCCAGTACTTC.

The V gene is TRBV2, the J gene TRBJ1-2, with unresolved D. The CDR3 has 13 residues. V was pared by 4 bases and J by 6 bases, with 12 bases between. From germline, CDR1 is SNHLY and CDR2 FYNNEI. DNA for the CDR3: TGTGCCAGCAGTGTATCGGGTTGGAATGGCTACACCTTC. Translated: CASSVSGWNGYTF.

The chain has TRBV19 and TRBJ1-3; the D is unclear. CDR1 is LNHDA and CDR2 is SQIVND in the germline V gene (reference sequence). The CDR3 contains 14 residues. With 8 bases removed from V and 0 bases from J, the gap between germline ends came to 11 bases. The CDR3 nucleotides read TGTGCCAGTCGACCCATTTACTCTGGAAACACCATATATTTT. This encodes CASRPIYSGNTIYF.

This rearrangement joins TRBV2 to TRBJ2-1; TRBD1 aligns across 8 bases. Germline CDR1 SNHLY, CDR2 FYNNEI. V lost 4 bases, J lost 5 bases, and 1 base stayed unmatched. The CDR3 extends over 13 amino acids. This chain's CDR3 is CASSGQGNNEQFF. In nucleotides, the CDR3 is TGTGCCAGCAGTGGACAGGGGAACAATGAGCAGTTCTTC.

V is TRBV28 and J is TRBJ1-6, with D hard to call. CDR3 length: 12 residues. Germline V lookup: CDR1 MDHEN, CDR2 SYDVKM. Trimming left V 7 bases short and J 14 bases short, with 15 bases between. CDR3 protein: CASTQRPGSLHF. The CDR3 bases are TGTGCCAGCACCCAGAGACCCGGTTCCCTCCACTTT.

The chain recombines TRBV15 with TRBJ1-5; D gene uncertain. The CDR3 consists of 15 residues. Germline V gene sequence: CDR1 LNHNV, CDR2 YYDKDF (reference sequence). V shed 8 bases and J shed 5 bases, with 19 bases lying between them. CDR3 amino acids: CATHSTHSRYQPQHF. The CDR3 region has the DNA TGTGCCACCCATAGCACCCACTCTCGGTATCAGCCCCAGCATTTT.

V gene TRBV5-4 combines with J gene TRBJ2-2; D perhaps matches TRBD2 (6 bases). CDR1 is SGHNT, CDR2 YYREEE, per germline (reference sequence). The CDR3 length is 15 residues. V was cut by 4 bases and J by 2 bases, with 12 bases left in between. CDR3: CASSAGLTNTGELFF. The CDR3 DNA reads as TGTGCCAGCAGCGCGGGACTTACAAACACCGGGGAGCTGTTTTTT.

The chain employs TRBV6-2 or TRBV6-3 and TRBJ2-1; D is possibly TRBD2 (6 bases). Looked up from germline, CDR1 is MNHEY and CDR2 is SVGEGT. Between the trimmed V and J ends, which lost 2 bases and 12 bases, there was a span of 20 bases. The CDR3 totals 15 residues. The DNA of the CDR3 is TGTGCCAGCAGTTACGGTGGTAGCGGACGCCAAATGCAGTTCTTC. As protein: CASSYGGSGRQMQFF.

The chain has TRBV6-2 or TRBV6-3 and TRBJ2-7; 7 bases fit TRBD1. This CDR3 is built from 13 residues. CDR1 and CDR2 from the germline V gene are MNHEY and SVGEGT. V shed 7 bases and J 2 bases; nucleotides not matched to a gene: 5. The DNA of the CDR3 is TGTGCCAGCACCCCGGACAGGACCTACGAGCAGTACTTC. Amino acid sequence: CASTPDRTYEQYF.

The rearrangement joins TRBV15 to TRBJ2-7, with 7 positions matching TRBD2. Germline V gene sequence: CDR1 LNHNV, CDR2 YYDKDF (reference sequence). V dropped 3 bases and J dropped 0; count of bases not matched to a gene: 2. This CDR3 comprises 14 residues. The CDR3 protein is CATSRGGDSYEQYF. Written as DNA, the CDR3 is TGTGCCACCAGCAGGGGGGGGGACTCCTACGAGCAGTACTTC.

The rearrangement uses TRBV5-4 and TRBJ2-2, with D uncertain. The CDR3 loop spans 12 amino acids. V was clipped by 0 bases and J by 6 bases, with 3 bases between them. Germline values: CDR1 SGHNT, CDR2 YYREEE (reference sequence). The CDR3 DNA reads as TGTGCCAGCAGCTTGGTTGCCGGGGAGCTGTTTTTT. Its protein is CASSLVAGELFF.

This clone was counted once. J is TRBJ2-2 and V is TRBV29-1; the match to TRBD2 covers 8 bases. V was pared by 5 bases and J by 5 bases, with 4 bases of the junction left unmatched. CDR3 length: 13 amino acids. Looked up from germline, CDR1 is SQVTM and CDR2 is ANQGSEA. CDR3 sequence (DNA): TGCAGCGTTACGGGACTAGGAACCGGGGAGCTGTTTTTT. As protein: CSVTGLGTGELFF.

The chain uses TRBV9 and TRBJ2-1, with 9 bases that match TRBD2. This CDR3 region has 14 residues. With 0 bases clipped from V and 10 bases from J, the junction kept 5 bases outside the gene matches. The germline gives CDR1 SGDLS, CDR2 YYNGEE. In DNA form, the CDR3 reads TGTGCCAGCAGCGTAGGTCGGCTAGCGGGGGAGCAGTTCTTC. This sequence encodes CASSVGRLAGEQFF.

This clone was counted a few times. The chain has TRBV27 and TRBJ2-7; D may be TRBD1 or TRBD2 (5 bases each). This CDR3 is 14 amino acids long. V lost 3 bases, J lost 3 bases, and 12 bases lay in between. In germline, CDR1 is MNHEY, CDR2 SMNVEV (reference sequence). CDR3 nucleotides: TGTGCCAGCAGTTTTGGGGGAAAGGGCTACGAGCAGTACTTC. It is translated as CASSFGGKGYEQYF.

The chain links TRBV28 to TRBJ2-1; TRBD2 aligns across 9 bases. J gave up 5 bases and V 2 bases, and 10 bases lay outside the gene matches. CDR1 is MDHEN and CDR2 is SYDVKM in the germline V gene. The CDR3 has 17 residues. The CDR3 protein is CASSLLAGSPRDNEQFF. The CDR3 nucleotides are TGTGCCAGCAGTTTACTAGCGGGATCGCCTCGCGACAATGAGCAGTTCTTC. Drawing the rest from reference TRBV28 and TRBJ2-1, the complete variable domain is DVKVTQSSRYLVKRTGEKVFLECVQDMDHENMFWYRQDPGLGLRLIYFSYDVKMKEKGDIPEGYSVSREKKERFSLILESASTNQTSMYLCASSLLAGSPRDNEQFFGPGTRLTVL.

The genes are TRBV7-2 and TRBJ2-7; TRBD2 is a possible D gene (6 bases). Germline loops: CDR1 SGHTA, CDR2 FQGNSA. The CDR3 is 15 residues long. The V end lost 3 bases, the J end lost 3 bases, and 15 bases lay between the germline ends. In DNA form, the CDR3 reads TGTGCCAGCAGCTTTTTCGCCGGGAGTAACTACGAGCAGTACTTC. Its translation is CASSFFAGSNYEQYF.

This clone was picked up one time. The gene calls are TRBV6-5 and TRBJ2-7; 9 bases agree with TRBD2. The germline CDR1 and CDR2 sequences are MNHEY and SVGAGI. CDR3 size: 15 residues. Trimming at V came to 4 bases and at J to 3 bases, leaving 7 bases not matched to a gene. The CDR3 nucleotides are TGTGCCAGCAGTTTACTAGCGGGTACTGACTACGAGCAGTACTTC. Its protein product is CASSLLAGTDYEQYF.

This clone showed up just a few times. The chain couples TRBV27 to TRBJ1-6; D is unclear. The CDR3 totals 17 residues. V lost 7 bases to trimming and J lost 0 bases, with 16 bases between them. Germline V gene lookup returns CDR1 MNHEY and CDR2 SMNVEV (reference sequence). The DNA for the CDR3 is TGTGCCAGCAAGCGAAAGGGCGGCAGCTCCTATAATTCACCCCTCCACTTT. Translating it yields CASKRKGGSSYNSPLHF.

The chain links TRBV18 to TRBJ2-7; D is possibly TRBD2 (5 bases). Trimming left V 2 bases short and J 2 bases short, with 10 bases between. Germline V gene lookup returns CDR1 KGHSH and CDR2 LQKENI. The CDR3 extends over 14 amino acids. The CDR3 DNA reads as TGTGCCAGCTCACCAGCTGAGGGAACCTACGAGCAGTACTTC. Its protein is CASSPAEGTYEQYF.

The rearrangement uses TRBV2 and TRBJ1-5; no firm D call. Germline CDR1 is SNHLY and CDR2 is FYNNEI. V lost 4 bases to trimming and J lost 5 bases, with 6 bases between them. CDR3 length: 12 amino acids. As DNA, the CDR3 is TGTGCCAGCAGTGTGGGGTATCAGCCCCAGCATTTT. As protein: CASSVGYQPQHF.

This chain uses TRBV7-6 with TRBJ2-7; D is unclear. Trimming cost V 0 bases and J 0 bases, with 15 bases left between them. Germline lookup yields CDR1 SGHVS and CDR2 FNYEAQ. This CDR3 has 17 residues. DNA for the CDR3: TGTGCCAGCAGCTTAGCGACCGGTGGAGTGCGCTCCTACGAGCAGTACTTC. This translates into CASSLATGGVRSYEQYF. Full variable domain (rest looked up from reference TRBV7-6 and TRBJ2-7): GAGVSQSPRYKVTKRGQDVALRCDPISGHVSLYWYRQALGQGPEFLTYFNYEAQQDKSGLPNDRFSAERPEGSISTLTIQRTEQRDSAMYRCASSLATGGVRSYEQYFGPGTRLTVT.

The chain has TRBV7-2 and TRBJ1-5; a possible D gene is TRBD1 (5 bases). The CDR3 sequence is 17 residues long. Germline values: CDR1 SGHTA, CDR2 FQGNSA. V was cut by 1 base and J by 0 bases, with 13 bases left in between. The chain's CDR3 is CASSLVGSDNSNQPQHF. CDR3 bases: TGTGCCAGCAGCTTAGTTGGGTCGGACAATAGCAATCAGCCCCAGCATTTT.

This rearrangement joins TRBV3-1 (or the pseudogene TRBV3-2) to TRBJ2-7; possibly TRBD2 for D (6 bases). The germline gives CDR1 LGHDT, CDR2 YNNKEL (reference sequence). Between the trimmed V and J ends, which lost 2 bases and 2 bases, there was a span of 10 bases. The CDR3 is 14 residues long. The chain's CDR3 is CASSQTGGPYEQYF. In DNA, the CDR3 is TGTGCCAGCAGCCAAACTGGAGGGCCCTACGAGCAGTACTTC.